The T cell receptor beta chain under discussion was sequenced for a study of response to subunit inactivated influenza vaccine. Study-level results: The authors put forward the suggestion that each seasonal influenza vaccination may bring in only a limited number of new T cells.

The sample holds a few counts of this clonotype. Its cognate antigen is unknown. Germline-derived CDR1 and CDR2 are DFQATT and SNEGSKA (reference sequence). There are 14 residues in the CDR3. Trimming removed 2 bases from V and 6 bases from J; junction bases left unmatched: 5. Each CDR3 protein is one row after TCRdb ran MiXCR on the RT-PCR reads. Among about 700,000 distinct CDR3 sequences listed, approximately 14% were seen once. The clonotype comes from a man aged 50-59 years who received an inactivated influenza vaccine. The V call is TRBV20-1, the J call TRBJ1-5; 9 positions match TRBD1. Sequenced here: PBMCs from blood, sampled less than 13 days after vaccination. CDR3 sequence: CSARRTGDFQPQHF. CDR3 DNA: TGCAGTGCTAGACGGACAGGGGATTTTCAGCCCCAGCATTTT.